Presented here are 19 T cell receptor beta chains from one specimen sequenced in a study of cytomegalovirus exposure and HLA in healthy donors. The PCR was carried out with 60 Vbeta primers and 13 Jbeta primers. Sequencing was performed with immunoSEQ multiplex PCR; in TCRdb, only in-frame clones are kept and a portion is missing. The profile shows 150,000 to 200,000 clones, around three quarters of them singletons. Sequencing was done on a sample of PBMCs. These receptor sequences come from a man younger than 45 in good health and CMV-seronegative.

This rearrangement joins TRBV6-5 to TRBJ1-2; TRBD1 matches at 10 bases. The V and J ends lost 6 bases and 8 bases, in that order; junction bases with no gene match: 9. The CDR3 consists of 14 residues. The germline V gene encodes CDR1 MNHEY and CDR2 SVGAGI. In nucleotides, the CDR3 is TGTGCCAGCAGAGCCGGGACAGGGGTAGAGGGCTACACCTTC. Translated, it gives CASRAGTGVEGYTF.

This clone showed up just a few times. The J gene is TRBJ1-4, the V gene TRBV4-1; the D gene is possibly TRBD1 (5 bases). V gave up 4 bases and J gave up 3 bases, with 18 bases separating them. Germline CDR1 MGHRA, CDR2 YSYEKL. There are 17 residues in the CDR3. The CDR3 nucleotides are TGCGCCAGCAGCCTCCAAAGCTCAGGGTCTGCTAATGAAAAACTGTTTTTT. Protein: CASSLQSSGSANEKLFF.

The chain links TRBV15 to TRBJ1-1, with 8 bases identical to TRBD1. The CDR3 spans 14 residues. Looked up from germline, CDR1 is LNHNV and CDR2 is YYDKDF (reference sequence). With V trimmed by 1 base and J by 11 bases, 9 bases remained unmatched. The CDR3 DNA follows: TGTGCCACCAGCAGAGCTGGGACAGGTCAACTGGCTTTCTTT. Its protein product is CATSRAGTGQLAFF.

The CDR3: CASSPRVGVDPTNEKLFF. CDR3 nucleotides: TGTGCCAGCAGCCCGCGGGTTGGGGTGGATCCAACTAATGAAAAACTGTTTTTT. The rearrangement uses TRBV7-8 and TRBJ1-4; no clear D. Germline-derived CDR1 and CDR2 are SGHVS and FQNEAQ. This CDR3 comprises 18 residues. Trimming pared 5 bases from V and 0 bases from J, leaving 19 bases between.

V is TRBV29-1 and J is TRBJ2-1; 14 nucleotides align to TRBD2. Trimming at V came to 3 bases and at J to 16 bases, leaving 14 bases not matched to a gene. The germline V gene has CDR1 SQVTM and CDR2 ANQGSEA. The CDR3 contains 15 residues. The CDR3 protein is CSVDPQGTSGSLIFF. The CDR3 bases are TGCAGCGTTGATCCACAGGGGACTAGCGGGAGTCTCATATTCTTC.

The chain is built from TRBV5-5 and TRBJ2-5, with TRBD2 identical over 7 bases. CDR1 and CDR2 from the germline V gene are SGHKS and YYEKEE (reference sequence). V dropped 4 bases and J dropped 2; count of bases not matched to a gene: 8. This CDR3 has 15 amino acids. The CDR3 sequence: CASSSGGRGQETQYF. The DNA for the CDR3 is TGTGCCAGCAGCAGCGGCGGGAGAGGGCAAGAGACCCAGTACTTC.

The gene calls are TRBV19 and TRBJ1-5; D is possibly TRBD1 (5 bases). The CDR3 has 12 residues. Germline V gives CDR1 LNHDA, CDR2 SQIVND (reference sequence). The ends were cut back, 7 bases at V and 1 base at J, with 5 bases in the middle. The CDR3 DNA reads as TGTGCCAGTAAGGGGAGCAATCAGCCCCAGCATTTT. Amino acid sequence: CASKGSNQPQHF. The full variable domain, in which reference TRBV19 and TRBJ1-5 provide the parts outside the CDR3, is DGGITQSPKYLFRKEGQNVTLSCEQNLNHDAMYWYRQDPGQGLRLIYYSQIVNDFQKGDIAEGYSVSREKKESFPLTVTSAQKNPTAFYLCASKGSNQPQHFGDGTRLSIL.

The chain employs TRBV15 and TRBJ2-1; 9 positions agree with TRBD2. Germline loops: CDR1 LNHNV, CDR2 YYDKDF (reference sequence). Trimming took 5 bases from V and 3 from J; bases not matched to a gene: 5. This CDR3 comprises 15 residues. The CDR3 protein is CATSLGLAIYNEQFF. The DNA for the CDR3 is TGTGCCACCAGCTTAGGACTAGCGATCTACAATGAGCAGTTCTTC.

This clone came up a few times. V usage is TRBV6-5 and J usage is TRBJ2-2, with a tentative D call TRBD1 (7 bases). This CDR3 contains 14 residues. Germline V gene data show CDR1 as MNHEY and CDR2 as SVGAGI. V was pared by 6 bases and J by 5 bases, with 13 bases between. This chain's CDR3 is CASRRDRLTGELFF. The CDR3 DNA is TGTGCCAGCAGGCGGGACAGACTAACCGGGGAGCTGTTTTTT.

The genes are TRBV28 and TRBJ2-5, with 11 nucleotides matching TRBD2. The assigned J gene may be wrong: the sequence end matches TRBJ2-7 better. The CDR3 extends over 14 amino acids. Germline assignment: CDR1 MDHEN and CDR2 SYDVKM. CDR3 amino acids: CASTTSGSPYEQYF. The CDR3 DNA reads as TGTGCCAGCACCACTAGCGGGAGCCCCTACGAGCAGTACTTC.

This chain joins TRBV25-1 and TRBJ2-1; 13 bases line up with TRBD2. V was pared by 1 base and J by 9 bases, with 6 bases of the junction left unmatched. The CDR3 extends over 16 amino acids. From germline, CDR1 is MGHDK and CDR2 SYGVNS. As DNA, the CDR3 is TGTGCCAGCAGTGAATTTCGGACTAGCGGGAGCTTTGAGCAGTTCTTC. It translates to CASSEFRTSGSFEQFF. The whole variable domain, remainder taken from reference TRBV25-1 and TRBJ2-1, is EADIYQTPRYLVIGTGKKITLECSQTMGHDKMYWYQQDPGMELHLIHYSYGVNSTEKGDLSSESTVSRIRTEHFPLTLESARPSHTSQYLCASSEFRTSGSFEQFFGPGTRLTVL.

The genes are TRBV19 and TRBJ2-1; TRBD2 agrees at 8 bases. With 10 bases clipped from V and 3 bases from J, the junction kept 11 bases outside the gene matches. The CDR3 spans 15 residues. CDR1 is LNHDA, CDR2 SQIVND, per germline (reference sequence). CDR3 residues: CATMGASGHYNEQFF. The DNA of the CDR3 is TGTGCCACCATGGGGGCTAGCGGGCACTACAATGAGCAGTTCTTC. The entire variable domain, with the rest obtained from reference TRBV19 and TRBJ2-1, is as follows: DGGITQSPKYLFRKEGQNVTLSCEQNLNHDAMYWYRQDPGQGLRLIYYSQIVNDFQKGDIAEGYSVSREKKESFPLTVTSAQKNPTAFYLCATMGASGHYNEQFFGPGTRLTVL.

CDR3 nucleotides: TGTGCCATCAGTGGTGACGTTACGAAGGCGGCCGAGCAGTACTTC. This codes for CAISGDVTKAAEQYF. This chain uses TRBV10-3 with TRBJ2-7; D gene ambiguous. CDR3 length: 15 residues. V was clipped by 4 bases and J by 6 bases, with 19 bases between them. Germline V lookup: CDR1 ENHRY, CDR2 SYGVKD.

The chain uses TRBV19 and TRBJ2-7, with 9 bases lining up with TRBD2. The germline CDR1 and CDR2 sequences are LNHDA and SQIVND (reference sequence). Germline trimming cut 3 bases from V and 3 bases from J; bases unmatched to any gene: 3. This CDR3 is 14 amino acids long. CDR3 sequence (DNA): TGTGCCAGTAGTATGCGTAGCGGGAGCTACGAGCAGTACTTC. This translates into CASSMRSGSYEQYF.

The chain couples TRBV27 to TRBJ2-4, with D possibly TRBD2 on 5 matching bases. CDR1 MNHEY and CDR2 SMNVEV come from the germline V gene (reference sequence). V was shortened by 4 bases and J by 0 bases, with 10 bases between the two germline ends. The CDR3 has 15 residues. CDR3 nucleotide sequence: TGTGCCAGCAGTTCCCGGAGGCTAGCCAAAAACATTCAGTACTTC. Its translation: CASSSRRLAKNIQYF.

This chain uses TRBV12-1 with TRBJ2-1; TRBD2 reflects the table's D call only, with no check against the DNA. TRBV12-1 is a known pseudogene. The CDR3 length is 16 residues. CDR3 in amino acids: CASSPIPPGENNEQFF. DNA of the CDR3: TGTGCCAGCAGCCCAATCCCTCCGGGAGAGAACAATGAGCAGTTCTTC.

The chain is built from TRBV28 and TRBJ1-2, with D hard to call. Germline CDR1 MDHEN, CDR2 SYDVKM. Trimming left V 5 bases short and J 8 bases short, with 12 bases between. The CDR3 has 12 residues. The chain's CDR3 is CASSTESRGYTF. The DNA of the CDR3 is TGTGCCAGCAGTACCGAGTCCCGGGGCTACACCTTC.

The chain links TRBV2 to TRBJ2-1, with a tentative D call TRBD2 (6 bases). Germline V lookup: CDR1 SNHLY, CDR2 FYNNEI. Trimming shortened V by 10 bases and J by 6 bases, and 19 bases separated the two germline ends. This CDR3 is built from 14 residues. The CDR3 DNA reads TGTGCCACCGAAGCGGGCCTGCCACCCAATGAGCAGTTCTTC. It translates to CATEAGLPPNEQFF.

The V call is TRBV18, the J call TRBJ1-1, with D unresolved. V lost 2 bases and J 3 bases, leaving 22 bases between the germline ends. The CDR3 is made up of 18 amino acids. Per the germline V gene, CDR1 is KGHSH and CDR2 is LQKENI. The CDR3 sequence is CASSPFVAGGISDTEAFF. The CDR3 DNA follows: TGTGCCAGCTCACCATTCGTGGCAGGAGGTATATCGGACACTGAAGCTTTCTTT.